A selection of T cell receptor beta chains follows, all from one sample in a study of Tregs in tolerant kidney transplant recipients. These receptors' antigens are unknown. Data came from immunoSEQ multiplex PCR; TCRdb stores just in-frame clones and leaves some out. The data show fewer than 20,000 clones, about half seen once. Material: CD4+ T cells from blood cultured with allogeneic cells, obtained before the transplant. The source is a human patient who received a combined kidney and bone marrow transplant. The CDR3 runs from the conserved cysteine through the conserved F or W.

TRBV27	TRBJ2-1	CASSLEGGDRVRNEQFF
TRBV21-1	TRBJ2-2	CASPNGSCAGELFF
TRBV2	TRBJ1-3	CADRGLSGNTIYF
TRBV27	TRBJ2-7	CASSFSSSYEQYF
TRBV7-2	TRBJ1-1	CASSFVLGGTPWDTEAFF
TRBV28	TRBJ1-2	CASEGLRTFNYGYTF
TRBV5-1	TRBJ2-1	CASRASGGHNEQFF
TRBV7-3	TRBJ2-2	CASSHSPRGPNTGELFF
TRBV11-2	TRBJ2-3	CASSFTRGSSNTQYF
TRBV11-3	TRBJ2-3	CASSRGILDTDTQYF
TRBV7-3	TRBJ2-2	CASSSGYIGGELFF
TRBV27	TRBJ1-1	CASSSLRTIRNTEAFF
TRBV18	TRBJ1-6	CASSLDMLKDSPLHF
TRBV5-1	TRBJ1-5	CASSLTGGDQPQHF
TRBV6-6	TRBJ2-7	CASGNTAYEQYF
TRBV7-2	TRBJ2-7	CASSPAVAGGRYEQYF
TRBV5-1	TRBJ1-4	CASSRWGTGFSEKLFF
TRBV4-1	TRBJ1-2	CASSQVTGNYGYTF
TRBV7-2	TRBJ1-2	CASSFSGGVYGYTF
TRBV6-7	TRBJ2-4	CASECSGGKNIQYF
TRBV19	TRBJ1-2	CASSRQDTNYGYTF
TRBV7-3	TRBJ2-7	CASSPGTGEVAEQYF
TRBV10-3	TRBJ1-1	CAISAEMNTEAFF
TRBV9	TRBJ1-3	CASSDRGSGNTIYF
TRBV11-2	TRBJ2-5	CASSLAAGGRRETQYF
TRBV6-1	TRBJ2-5	CASSERGAGETQYF
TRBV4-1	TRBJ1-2	CASSQDWGESYGYTF
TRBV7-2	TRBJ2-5	CASSLRHPSGAQYF
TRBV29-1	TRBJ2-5	CTVRSQETQYF
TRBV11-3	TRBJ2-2	CASSFLRVPGELFF
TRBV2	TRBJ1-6	CASSVLTGPNSPLHF
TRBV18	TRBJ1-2	CASSPSRDRGPYGYTF
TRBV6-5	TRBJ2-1	CASSWAGETRNEQFF
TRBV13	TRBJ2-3	CASSLDSTDTQYF
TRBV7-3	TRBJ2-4	CASSLTRTSGSIQYF
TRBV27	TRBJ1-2	CASRQGFSYGYTF
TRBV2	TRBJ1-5	CASSGGRGQPQHF
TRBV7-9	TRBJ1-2	CASSLANLQGNYGYTF
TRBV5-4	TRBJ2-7	CASSLAKQGATYEQYF
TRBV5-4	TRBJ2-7	CASSLRGTDYEQYF
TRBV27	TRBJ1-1	CASSPWTGSTEAFF
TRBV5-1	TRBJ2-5	CASSPTGTRETQYF
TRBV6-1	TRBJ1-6	CASSESLRYNSPLPF
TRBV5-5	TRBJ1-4	CASSLFDPWETTNEKLFF
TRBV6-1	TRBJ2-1	CATRLAGARNEQFF